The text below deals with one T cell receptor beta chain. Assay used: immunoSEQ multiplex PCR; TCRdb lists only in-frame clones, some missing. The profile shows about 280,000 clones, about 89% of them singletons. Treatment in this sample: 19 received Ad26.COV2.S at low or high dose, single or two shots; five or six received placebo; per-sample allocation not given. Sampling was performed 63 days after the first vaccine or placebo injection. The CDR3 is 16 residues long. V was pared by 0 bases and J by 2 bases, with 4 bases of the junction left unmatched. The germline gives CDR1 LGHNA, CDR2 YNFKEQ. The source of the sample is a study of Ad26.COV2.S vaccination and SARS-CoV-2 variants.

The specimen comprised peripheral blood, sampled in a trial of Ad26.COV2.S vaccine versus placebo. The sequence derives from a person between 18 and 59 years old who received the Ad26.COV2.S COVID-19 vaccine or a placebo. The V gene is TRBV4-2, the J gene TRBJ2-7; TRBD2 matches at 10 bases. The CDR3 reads CASSQDRGTSAYEQYF. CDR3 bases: TGTGCCAGCAGCCAAGATCGGGGGACTAGCGCCTACGAGCAGTACTTC.